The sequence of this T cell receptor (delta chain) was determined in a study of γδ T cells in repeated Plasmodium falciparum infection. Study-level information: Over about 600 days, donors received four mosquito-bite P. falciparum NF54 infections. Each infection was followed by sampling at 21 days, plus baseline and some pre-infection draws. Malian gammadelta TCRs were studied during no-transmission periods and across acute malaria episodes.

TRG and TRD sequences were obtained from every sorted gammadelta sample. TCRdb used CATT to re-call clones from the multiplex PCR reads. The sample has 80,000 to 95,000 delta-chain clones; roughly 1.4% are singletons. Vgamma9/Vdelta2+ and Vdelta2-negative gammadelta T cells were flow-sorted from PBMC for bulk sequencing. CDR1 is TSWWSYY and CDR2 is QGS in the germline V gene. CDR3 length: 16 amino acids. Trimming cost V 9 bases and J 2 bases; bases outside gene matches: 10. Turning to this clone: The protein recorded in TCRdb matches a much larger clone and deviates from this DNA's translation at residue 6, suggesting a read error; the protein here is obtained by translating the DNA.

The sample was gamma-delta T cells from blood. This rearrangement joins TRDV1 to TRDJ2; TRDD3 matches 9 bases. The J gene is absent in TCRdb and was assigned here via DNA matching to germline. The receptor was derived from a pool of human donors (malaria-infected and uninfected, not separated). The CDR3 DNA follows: TGTGCTCTCAAGACGAGTGGGGATACGTTGACAGCACAACTCTTCTTT. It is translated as CALKTSGDTLTAQLFF.